The clone carrying this T cell receptor (beta chain) has a handful of counts. These data originate in a study of blood T cells in healthy people across ages. A J-beta primer mix and a sample-barcoded 5' primer were used in a second PCR of roughly 6 to 11 cycles. Researchers report that a template-switch adaptor with 12 random nucleotides tagged each cDNA molecule. Using its own MiXCR run on the 5' RACE reads, TCRdb lists one record per CDR3 protein. The sample carries about 1.6 million distinct CDR3 sequences, about 31% recorded once. This sequence was found in a woman aged 30 to 39 in good health. The sequenced sample was blood.

CDR3 in amino acids: CASSESGMDGYTF. CDR3 in DNA: TGTGCCAGCAGTGAATCCGGGATGGATGGCTACACCTTC. V gene TRBV25-1 combines with J gene TRBJ1-2; D ambiguous. The CDR3 is made up of 13 amino acids. Germline V lookup: CDR1 MGHDK, CDR2 SYGVNS. V was cut by 1 base and J by 6 bases, with 9 bases left in between.